The rows below give T cell receptor beta chains drawn from one sample of a study of cytomegalovirus exposure and HLA in healthy donors. Measured with immunoSEQ multiplex PCR; TCRdb has only the in-frame clones, and not every one. The sample contains 85,000 to 100,000 clones, less than 70% of which appear only once. Material for sequencing was PBMCs. Receptors were obtained from a man aged 45 to 65 in good health and CMV-seronegative. Both conserved end residues are part of each CDR3. A D gene is named only where the DNA matches it firmly. Clone size appears in some rows only: once, few, many, or a class for an expanded clone.

V gene	D gene	J gene	clone size	CDR3 protein	CDR3 DNA
TRBV4-1	.	TRBJ2-2	.	CASSQGVRGRGELFF	TGCGCCAGCAGCCAAGGAGTGCGGGGCAGGGGGGAGCTGTTTTTT
TRBV9	.	TRBJ2-1	.	CASSFGTYNEQFF	TGTGCCAGCAGCTTCGGGACCTACAATGAGCAGTTCTTC
TRBV5-1	.	TRBJ1-2	.	CASSLSPGINYGYTF	TGCGCCAGCAGCTTGTCTCCAGGGATAAACTATGGCTACACCTTC
TRBV5-1	TRBD1	TRBJ1-5	.	CASSLTGGIRPQHF	TGCGCCAGCAGTCTTACAGGGGGTATTCGGCCCCAGCATTTT
TRBV5-1	TRBD2	TRBJ2-5	.	CASSLWGGETQYF	TGCGCCAGCAGCTTGTGGGGGGGAGAGACCCAGTACTTC
TRBV5-1	.	TRBJ1-2	.	CASSLDRYGYTF	TGCGCCAGCAGCTTGGACCGGTATGGCTACACCTTC
TRBV27	TRBD1	TRBJ2-7	once	CASSLSPTPGQTYEQHF	TGTGCCAGCAGTTTGTCGCCGACTCCGGGACAGACCTACGAGCAGCACTTC
TRBV6-1	.	TRBJ2-2	.	CASSEAYQSYTGELFF	TGTGCCAGCAGTGAAGCGTACCAGTCGTACACCGGGGAGCTGTTTTTT
TRBV29-1	TRBD1	TRBJ1-2	.	CSVEDPDRGAYGYTF	TGCAGCGTTGAAGATCCGGACAGGGGTGCCTATGGCTACACCTTC
TRBV25-1	TRBD2	TRBJ2-1	.	CASSELGSGYSYNEQFF	TGTGCCAGCAGTGAATTGGGTAGCGGGTACTCCTACAATGAGCAGTTCTTC
TRBV28	TRBD2	TRBJ2-3	once	CAGGGSGGRRDTQYF	TGTGCCGGAGGGGGGTCTGGCGGGAGGAGAGATACGCAGTATTTT
TRBV27	.	TRBJ1-6	.	CASRSYMRSDNSPLHF	TGTGCCAGCAGGTCTTACATGCGGTCAGATAATTCACCCCTCCACTTT
TRBV29-1	.	TRBJ1-3	.	CSVVIVSGNTIYF	TGCAGCGTTGTAATAGTCTCTGGAAACACCATATATTTT
TRBV7-3	.	TRBJ1-1	few	CASNKDPGDTEAFF	TGTGCCAGCAACAAGGATCCGGGGGACACTGAAGCTTTCTTT
TRBV9	.	TRBJ1-6	few	CASCEHEYNSPLHF	TGTGCCAGCTGCGAGCACGAGTATAATTCACCCCTCCACTTT
TRBV6-5	.	TRBJ1-4	.	CASGDSATNEKLFF	TGTGCCAGTGGCGACAGTGCAACTAATGAAAAACTGTTTTTT
TRBV30	TRBD1	TRBJ2-7	.	CAWNKDRASYEQYF	TGTGCCTGGAATAAAGACAGGGCCTCCTACGAGCAGTACTTC
TRBV19	.	TRBJ2-5	.	CASSKARSQGEAQYF	TGTGCCAGTAGTAAAGCGCGCTCGCAGGGGGAGGCCCAGTACTTC
TRBV11-2	.	TRBJ2-3	few	CASSSTAGDTQYF	TGTGCCAGCAGCTCCACCGCCGGAGATACGCAGTATTTT
TRBV5-1	TRBD1	TRBJ1-2	.	CASRPSTGVGGYTF	TGCGCCAGCCGCCCCTCGACAGGGGTTGGTGGCTACACCTTC
TRBV7-2	.	TRBJ2-5	.	CASSFTETQYF	TGTGCCAGCAGCTTCACTGAGACCCAGTACTTC
TRBV6-6	.	TRBJ1-2	.	CASSYLIRNYGYTF	TGTGCCAGCAGTTACCTTATCAGGAACTATGGCTACACCTTC
TRBV2	.	TRBJ2-1	few	CASRIDTLDSYNEQFF	TGTGCCAGCAGGATAGACACCTTAGACTCCTACAATGAGCAGTTCTTC
TRBV5-8	.	TRBJ2-3	.	CASSPGHRTDTQYF	TGTGCCAGCAGCCCCGGACACCGCACAGATACGCAGTATTTT